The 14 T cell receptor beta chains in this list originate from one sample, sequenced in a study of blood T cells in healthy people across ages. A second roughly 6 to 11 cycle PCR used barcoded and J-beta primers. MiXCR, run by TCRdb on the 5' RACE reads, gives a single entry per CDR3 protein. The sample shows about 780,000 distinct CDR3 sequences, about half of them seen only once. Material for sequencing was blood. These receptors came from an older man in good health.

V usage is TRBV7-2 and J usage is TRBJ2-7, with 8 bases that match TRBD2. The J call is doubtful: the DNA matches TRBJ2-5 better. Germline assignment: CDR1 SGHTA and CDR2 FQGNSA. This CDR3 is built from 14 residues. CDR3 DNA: TGTGCCAGCAGCCCCAGAGCGGGAGCGGAGACCCAGTACTTC. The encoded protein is CASSPRAGAETQYF.

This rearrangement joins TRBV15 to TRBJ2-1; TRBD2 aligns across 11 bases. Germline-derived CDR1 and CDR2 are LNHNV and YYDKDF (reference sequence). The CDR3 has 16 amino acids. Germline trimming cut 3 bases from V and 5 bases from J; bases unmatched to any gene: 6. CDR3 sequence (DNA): TGTGCCACCAGCAGCCTGGGACTAGCGGTCAACAATGAGCAGTTCTTC. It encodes CATSSLGLAVNNEQFF.

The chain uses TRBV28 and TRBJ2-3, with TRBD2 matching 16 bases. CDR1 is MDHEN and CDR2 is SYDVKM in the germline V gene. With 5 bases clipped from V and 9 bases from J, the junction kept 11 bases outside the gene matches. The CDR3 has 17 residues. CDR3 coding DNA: TGTGCCAGCAGTAATCCGGGACTAGCGGGAGGGTTAGAGACGCAGTATTTT. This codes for CASSNPGLAGGLETQYF.

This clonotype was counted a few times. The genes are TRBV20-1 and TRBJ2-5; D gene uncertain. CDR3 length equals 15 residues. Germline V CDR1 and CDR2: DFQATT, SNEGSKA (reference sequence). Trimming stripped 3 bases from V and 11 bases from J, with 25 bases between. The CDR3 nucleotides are TGCAGTGCTAGGGAGACATACAAAGACCACAATGAGCAGTACTTC. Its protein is CSARETYKDHNEQYF.

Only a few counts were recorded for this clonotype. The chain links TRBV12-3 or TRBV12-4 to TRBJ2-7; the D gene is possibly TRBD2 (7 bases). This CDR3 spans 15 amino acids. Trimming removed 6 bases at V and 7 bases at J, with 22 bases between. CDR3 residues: CASSPVAGALREQYF. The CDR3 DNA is TGTGCCAGCAGCCCGGTGGCGGGGGCCCTGAGGGAGCAGTACTTC.

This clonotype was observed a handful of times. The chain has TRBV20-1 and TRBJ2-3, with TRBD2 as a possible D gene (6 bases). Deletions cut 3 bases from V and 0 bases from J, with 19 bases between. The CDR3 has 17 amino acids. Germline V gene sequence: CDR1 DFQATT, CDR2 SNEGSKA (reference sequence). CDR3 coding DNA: TGCAGTGCTAGTGGAGGGGCAGGAGCGGAGAGCACAGATACGCAGTATTTT. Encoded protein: CSASGGAGAESTDTQYF.

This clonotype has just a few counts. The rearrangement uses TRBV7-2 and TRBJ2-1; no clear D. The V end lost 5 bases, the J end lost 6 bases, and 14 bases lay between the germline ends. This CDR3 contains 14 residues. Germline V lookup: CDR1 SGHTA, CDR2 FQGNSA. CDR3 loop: CASSPVRAVNEQFF. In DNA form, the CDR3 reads TGTGCCAGCAGCCCCGTCCGGGCCGTCAATGAGCAGTTCTTC.

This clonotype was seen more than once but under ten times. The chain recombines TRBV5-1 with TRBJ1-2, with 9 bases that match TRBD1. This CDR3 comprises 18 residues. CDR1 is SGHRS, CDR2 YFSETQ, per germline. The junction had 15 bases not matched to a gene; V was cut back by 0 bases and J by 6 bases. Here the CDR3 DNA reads TGCGCCAGCAGCTTGGGGGCCGGGACAGGGAATGTTGCCGATGGCTACACCTTC. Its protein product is CASSLGAGTGNVADGYTF. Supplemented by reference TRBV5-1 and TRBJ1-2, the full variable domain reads KAGVTQTPRYLIKTRGQQVTLSCSPISGHRSVSWYQQTPGQGLQFLFEYFSETQRNKGNFPGRFSGRQFSNSRSEMNVSTLELGDSALYLCASSLGAGTGNVADGYTFGSGTRLTVV.

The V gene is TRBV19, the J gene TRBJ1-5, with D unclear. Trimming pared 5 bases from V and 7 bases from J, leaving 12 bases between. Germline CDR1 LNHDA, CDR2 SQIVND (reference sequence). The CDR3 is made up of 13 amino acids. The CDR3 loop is CASSPIIQQPQHF. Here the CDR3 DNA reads TGTGCCAGTAGTCCCATAATACAACAGCCCCAGCATTTT.

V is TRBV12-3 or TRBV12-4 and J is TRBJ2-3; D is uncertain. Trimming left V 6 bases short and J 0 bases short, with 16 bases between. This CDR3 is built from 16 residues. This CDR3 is CASSPDRTSSTDTQYF. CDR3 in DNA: TGTGCCAGCAGCCCGGACCGGACCTCCAGCACAGATACGCAGTATTTT.

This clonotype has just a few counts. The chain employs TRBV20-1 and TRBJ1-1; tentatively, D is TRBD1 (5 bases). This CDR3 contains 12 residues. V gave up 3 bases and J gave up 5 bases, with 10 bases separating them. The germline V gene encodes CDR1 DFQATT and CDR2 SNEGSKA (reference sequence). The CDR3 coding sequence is TGCAGTGCTAGCAGGGTTCTAACTGAAGCTTTCTTT. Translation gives CSASRVLTEAFF.

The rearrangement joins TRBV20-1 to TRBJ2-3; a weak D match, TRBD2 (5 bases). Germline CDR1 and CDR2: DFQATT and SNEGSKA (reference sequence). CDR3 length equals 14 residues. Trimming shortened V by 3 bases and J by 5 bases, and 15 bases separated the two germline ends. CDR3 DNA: TGCAGTGCTAGCTTGTGGGAGAGAGGAGATACGCAGTATTTT. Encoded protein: CSASLWERGDTQYF.

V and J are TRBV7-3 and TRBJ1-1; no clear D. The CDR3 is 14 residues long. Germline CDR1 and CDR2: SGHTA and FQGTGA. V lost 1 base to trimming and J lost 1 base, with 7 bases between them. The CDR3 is CASSLSDTNTEAFF. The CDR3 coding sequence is TGTGCCAGCAGCTTAAGCGACACGAACACTGAAGCTTTCTTT.

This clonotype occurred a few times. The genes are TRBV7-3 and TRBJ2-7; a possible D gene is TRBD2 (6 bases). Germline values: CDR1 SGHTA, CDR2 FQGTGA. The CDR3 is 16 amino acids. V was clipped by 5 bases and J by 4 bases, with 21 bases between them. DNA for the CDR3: TGTGCCAGCAGCCCCCGTGAGAGGGGAGGAGGTTACGAGCAGTACTTC. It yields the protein CASSPRERGGGYEQYF.